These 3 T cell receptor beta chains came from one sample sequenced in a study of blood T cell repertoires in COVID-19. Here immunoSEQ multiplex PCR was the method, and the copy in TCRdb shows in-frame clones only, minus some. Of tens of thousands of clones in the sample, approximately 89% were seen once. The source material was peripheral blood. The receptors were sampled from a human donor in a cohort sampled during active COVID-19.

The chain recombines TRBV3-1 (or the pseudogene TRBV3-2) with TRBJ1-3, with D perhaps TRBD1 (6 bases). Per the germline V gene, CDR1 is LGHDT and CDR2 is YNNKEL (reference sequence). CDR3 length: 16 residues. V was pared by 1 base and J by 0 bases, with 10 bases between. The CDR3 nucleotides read TGTGCCAGCAGCCAAGCGGCAGGGGTCTCTGGAAACACCATATATTTT. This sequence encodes CASSQAAGVSGNTIYF.

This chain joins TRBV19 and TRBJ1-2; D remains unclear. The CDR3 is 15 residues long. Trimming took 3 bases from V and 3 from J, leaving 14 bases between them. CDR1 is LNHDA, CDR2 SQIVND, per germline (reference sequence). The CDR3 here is CASSIDNGLDYGYTF. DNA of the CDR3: TGTGCCAGTAGTATCGATAACGGTTTAGACTATGGCTACACCTTC.

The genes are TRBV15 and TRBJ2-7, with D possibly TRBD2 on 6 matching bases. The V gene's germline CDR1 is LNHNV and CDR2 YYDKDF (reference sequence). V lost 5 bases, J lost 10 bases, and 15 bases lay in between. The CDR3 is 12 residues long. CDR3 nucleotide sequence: TGTGCCACCAGCTCCCAGGCGGGAAAACAGTACTTC. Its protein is CATSSQAGKQYF.